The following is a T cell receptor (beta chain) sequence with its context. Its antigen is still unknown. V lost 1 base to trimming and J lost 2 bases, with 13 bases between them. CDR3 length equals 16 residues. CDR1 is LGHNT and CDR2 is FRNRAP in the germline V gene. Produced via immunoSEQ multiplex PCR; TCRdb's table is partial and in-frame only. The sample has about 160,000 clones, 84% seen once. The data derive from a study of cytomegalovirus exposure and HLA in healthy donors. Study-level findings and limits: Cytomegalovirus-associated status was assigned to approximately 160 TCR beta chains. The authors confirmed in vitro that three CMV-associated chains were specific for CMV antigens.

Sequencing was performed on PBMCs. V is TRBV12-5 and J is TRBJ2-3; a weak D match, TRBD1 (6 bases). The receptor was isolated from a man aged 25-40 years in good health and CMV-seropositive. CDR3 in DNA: TGTGCTAGTGGTTTGGGAGCGGACAGCCTCACAGATACGCAGTATTTT. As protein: CASGLGADSLTDTQYF.